A selection of T cell receptor beta chains follows, all from one sample in a study of blood T cell repertoires in COVID-19. Here immunoSEQ multiplex PCR was the method, and the copy in TCRdb shows in-frame clones only, minus some. Of over 300,000 clones in the sample, 83% are singletons; the top ten hold about 1.2%. The sequenced sample was peripheral blood. These receptors were collected from a woman aged 45 to 65 with acute or convalescent COVID-19. Each CDR3 is given with its conserved first and last residue. Some rows have no size entry. The others give once, few or many, or a class for an expanded clone.

>.|TRBV7-9|TRBJ2-2
CASSLGSRANTGELFF
>.|TRBV9|TRBJ1-4
CASSGQGLEKLFF
>.|TRBV6-2/TRBV6-3|TRBJ2-7
CASSYERTGGAYEQYF
>.|TRBV10-3|TRBJ2-7
CAIGTDNSYEQYF
>.|TRBV5-3|TRBJ2-6
CARNKGHFGDRDRSGANVLTF
>.|TRBV19|TRBJ2-1
CASRTRDYITSEQFF
>few|TRBV3-1/TRBV3-2|TRBJ2-1
CASSSAGLAGLHEQFF
>.|TRBV6-2/TRBV6-3|TRBJ1-6
CASSRGNRVNGSPLHF
>.|TRBV11-2|TRBJ2-1
CASSRRTEGESSYNEQFF
>.|TRBV5-6|TRBJ1-1
CASSSLVGGTEAFF
>.|TRBV6-6|TRBJ1-4
CASSYSQGAEKLFF
>.|TRBV27|TRBJ2-7
CASSLLERLDYEQYF
>.|TRBV9|TRBJ1-3
CASSVRGSGNTIYF
>.|TRBV5-5|TRBJ1-1
CASSPFGGVEAFF
>few|TRBV12-3/TRBV12-4|TRBJ1-1
CASEGQGSTEAFF
>.|TRBV6-5|TRBJ1-2
CASSYVGESYGYTF
>.|TRBV19|TRBJ1-6
CASSPDSYSPLHF
>.|TRBV6-5|TRBJ2-7
CASENRDPYEQYF
>.|TRBV27|TRBJ2-3
CASSSQSLLPLADTQYF
>.|TRBV7-3|TRBJ1-2
CASSPQGMRGYTF
>.|TRBV12-5|TRBJ2-1
CASGASGRGYNEQFF
>.|TRBV7-3|TRBJ1-2
CASSQGYRNYGYTF
>.|TRBV9|TRBJ2-3
CASSVLAGATDTQYF
>.|TRBV4-1|TRBJ2-3
CASSQESVGGYGTDTQYF
>.|TRBV29-1|TRBJ1-1
CSVTGNTFF
>few|TRBV19|TRBJ2-2
CASSIWGPGRRNTGELFF
>once|TRBV12-5|TRBJ2-3
CASGSRELGDTQYF
>.|TRBV3-1/TRBV3-2|TRBJ2-5
CASSHPGVRETQYF
>.|TRBV5-1|TRBJ1-6
CASSLDRWTYNSPLHF
>.|TRBV30|TRBJ2-1
CAWSGLAQFF
>few|TRBV6-5|TRBJ1-5
CASSFGLYGPQHF
>.|TRBV5-1|TRBJ2-1
CASRGTSNEQFF
>.|TRBV18|TRBJ2-4
CASSPLEKGIVKNIQYF
>once|TRBV27|TRBJ1-1
CASSLYEGRGTEAFF
>.|TRBV5-4|TRBJ2-3
CASSLGSLAGTDTQYF
>.|TRBV5-8|TRBJ2-5
CASSPGTGVEGETQYF
>.|TRBV7-2|TRBJ1-1
CASSLLNGGTEAFF
>.|TRBV11-3|TRBJ2-3
CASSFGGNTDTQYF
>.|TRBV2|TRBJ1-2
CASTGGVYGYTF
>few|TRBV10-3|TRBJ2-1
CAIRDSGTDHNEQFF
>.|TRBV11-2|TRBJ2-7
CASSLELTGSSYEQYF
>.|TRBV27|TRBJ1-1
CASSLYPIPVGNTEAFF
>.|TRBV5-1|TRBJ1-1
CASSSRGADTEAFF
>.|TRBV9|TRBJ1-3
CASSRGTGYEGTIYF
>.|TRBV19|TRBJ1-1
CASGEDLAEAFF
>once|TRBV7-3|TRBJ2-2
CASSYHRVAGAPGELFF
>.|TRBV27|TRBJ1-5
CASSSLRDRGVHQPQHF
>.|TRBV28|TRBJ2-3
CASCRASGGGTDTQYF
>.|TRBV4-2|TRBJ2-7
CASSQSSASSYEQYF
>.|TRBV20-1|TRBJ1-1
CSAKGGTEAFF
>.|TRBV10-1|TRBJ2-4
CASSEATFAGENIQYF
>.|TRBV4-2|TRBJ2-2
CASSHPAGLPNTGELFF
>.|TRBV24-1|TRBJ1-5
CATSSSQGQPQHF